Each of the 4 T cell receptor beta chains below was sequenced from the same sample in a study of CD8+CD57+ T cells in acquired aplastic anemia. Profiling that covered TCR beta VDJ and CDR3 relied on genomic DNA as its template. TCRdb used MiXCR to reprocess the reads, holding one entry per CDR3 protein. The repertoire holds some 190,000 distinct CDR3 sequences, approximately 49% seen once, with approximately 3% in the top ten. The sequenced material came from sorted CD4+, CD8+, or CD8+CD57+ T cells (not recorded which) from PBMCs. All receptors come from a human donor in good health.

The chain has TRBV20-1 and TRBJ2-7; D is unclear. Germline CDR1 reads DFQATT; CDR2 reads SNEGSKA (reference sequence). Trimming shortened V by 5 bases and J by 4 bases, and 9 bases separated the two germline ends. This CDR3 comprises 11 residues. CDR3 amino acids: CSAPHWYEQYF. CDR3 in DNA: TGCAGTGCTCCGCACTGGTACGAGCAGTACTTC.

V is TRBV7-4 and J is TRBJ2-1; 10 nucleotides line up with TRBD2. There are 14 residues in the CDR3. Germline loops: CDR1 SGHVT, CDR2 SQSDAQ. V lost 11 bases, J lost 3 bases, and 7 bases stayed unmatched. CDR3 DNA: TGTGCCTGGACCGCTAGCGGGGGCTACAATGAGCAGTTCTTC. This translates into CAWTASGGYNEQFF.

As regards this clonotype: Germline is not matched at one junction end, which may reflect a read error. The gene calls are TRBV7-9 and TRBJ2-1; D gene unclear. The CDR3 consists of 12 residues. Germline V CDR1 and CDR2: SEHNR, FQNEAQ (reference sequence). The CDR3 DNA reads TGCGCCAGCAGCCTCATTGAGGATGAGCAGTTCTTC. Amino acids: CASSLIEDEQFF.

The V call is TRBV10-1, the J call TRBJ2-3, with 12 positions matching TRBD2. The germline V gene has CDR1 WNHNN and CDR2 SYGVQD (reference sequence). The V and J ends lost 11 bases and 2 bases, in that order; junction bases with no gene match: 5. The CDR3 contains 14 residues. In DNA, the CDR3 is TGCGCCTCCGGACTAGCGGGGATCACAGATACGCAGTATTTT. It codes for CASGLAGITDTQYF.